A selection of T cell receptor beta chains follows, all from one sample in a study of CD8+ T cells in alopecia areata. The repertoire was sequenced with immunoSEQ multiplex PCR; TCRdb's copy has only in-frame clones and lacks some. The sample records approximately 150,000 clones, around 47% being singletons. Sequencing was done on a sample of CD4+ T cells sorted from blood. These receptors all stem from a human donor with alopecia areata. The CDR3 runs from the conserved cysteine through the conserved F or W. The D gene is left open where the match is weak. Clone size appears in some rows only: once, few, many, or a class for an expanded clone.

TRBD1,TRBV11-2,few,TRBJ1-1,CASSPGGTPRGTEAFF,TGTGCCAGCAGCCCAGGGGGGACACCGCGGGGCACTGAAGCTTTCTTT
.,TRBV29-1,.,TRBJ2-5,CSVLVSQETQYF,TGCAGCGTTCTCGTGAGCCAAGAGACCCAGTACTTC
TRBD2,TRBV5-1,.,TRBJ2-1,CASSSRGGLAGDREQFF,TGCGCCAGCAGCTCAAGAGGGGGGTTAGCGGGAGATCGGGAGCAGTTCTTC
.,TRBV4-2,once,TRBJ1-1,CASSQVSRQMNTEAFF,TGTGCCAGCAGCCAAGTGAGTAGACAGATGAACACTGAAGCTTTCTTT
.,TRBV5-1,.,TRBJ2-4,CASSPLGSPVTYF,TGCGCCAGCAGCCCCCTAGGGAGTCCTGTTACGTACTTC
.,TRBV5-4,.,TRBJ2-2,CASSYIGGTGELFF,TGTGCCAGCAGCTATATTGGGGGCACCGGGGAGCTGTTTTTT
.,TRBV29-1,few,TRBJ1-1,CSGSPGPSTEAFF,TGCAGCGGTTCGCCGGGACCGAGCACTGAAGCTTTCTTT
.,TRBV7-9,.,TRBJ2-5,CASSQLTRGETQYF,TGTGCCAGCAGCCAACTGACTAGGGGAGAGACCCAGTACTTC
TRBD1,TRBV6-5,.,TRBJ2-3,CASSVQGVLTDTQYF,TGTGCCAGCAGTGTACAGGGGGTCCTTACAGATACGCAGTATTTT
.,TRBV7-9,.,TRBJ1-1,CASSRGTEAFF,TGTGCCAGCAGCCGAGGCACTGAAGCTTTCTTT
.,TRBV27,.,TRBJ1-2,CASSPDEQAYGYTF,TGTGCCAGCAGCCCAGACGAACAGGCCTATGGCTACACCTTC
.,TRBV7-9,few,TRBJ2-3,CASSPLSDTQYF,TGTGCCAGCAGCCCGTTGTCAGATACGCAGTATTTT
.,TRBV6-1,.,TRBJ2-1,CASSEAPSFFNEQFF,TGTGCCAGCAGTGAAGCCCCCTCCTTTTTCAATGAGCAGTTCTTC
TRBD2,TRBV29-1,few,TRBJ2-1,CSVGLAGGYNEQFF,TGCAGCGTCGGACTAGCGGGAGGGTACAATGAGCAGTTCTTC
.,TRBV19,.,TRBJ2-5,CASSTNQETQYF,TGTGCCAGTAGTACCAACCAAGAGACCCAGTACTTC
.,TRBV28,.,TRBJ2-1,CASSLSASFWEQFF,TGTGCCAGCAGTTTATCGGCTAGTTTCTGGGAGCAGTTCTTC
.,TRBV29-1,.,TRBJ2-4,CSVDGQAGGNIQYF,TGCAGCGTTGACGGACAGGCGGGAGGAAACATTCAGTACTTC